This T cell receptor beta chain was sequenced in a study of shared clonotypes between healthy human individuals. The protocol was immunoSEQ multiplex PCR, while the TCRdb copy is restricted to in-frame clones and leaves out a portion. The data contain 1,500,000 or so clones, 97% to 99% of them singletons. The donors, all of them Caucasian adults, lived in Nashville, Tennessee. Germline V CDR1 and CDR2: SGHRS, YFSETQ. This CDR3 contains 15 residues. Deletions cut 2 bases from V and 0 bases from J, with 10 bases between. Sequenced sample: naive CD4+ T cells sorted from blood. Subset reported: CD45RA+ positively selected. The sequence came from a man between 25 and 39 years old in good health. V gene TRBV5-1 combines with J gene TRBJ2-3, with D possibly being TRBD2 (6 bases). CDR3 in amino acids: CASSFGGMSTDTQYF. In nucleotides, the CDR3 is TGCGCCAGCAGCTTCGGCGGGATGAGCACAGATACGCAGTATTTT.